Below, one TCR beta chain is given with its context. These data belong to a study of T-cell memory formation after mild COVID-19. CDR3 size: 18 residues. J gave up 5 bases and V 4 bases, and 12 bases lay outside the gene matches. Germline lookup yields CDR1 SGHKS and CDR2 YYEKEE (reference sequence). TCRdb processed the 5' RACE reads anew with MiXCR; each CDR3 protein has one entry. Of 140,000 to 150,000 distinct CDR3 sequences listed, 15% to 20% were seen once; the top ten hold about 2%. Sequencing used PBMCs or a T cell subset sorted from them (not recorded which). The TCR originated in an adult woman who had mild COVID-19 (a few samples of this study predate the infection). Cell type and time point are not known. V gene TRBV5-5 combines with J gene TRBJ2-2; 12 positions agree with TRBD2. CDR3 protein: CASSLYTPTSGRTGELFF. The CDR3 nucleotides read TGTGCCAGCAGCCTGTATACTCCGACTAGCGGGAGAACCGGGGAGCTGTTTTTT.